This T cell receptor (beta chain) was retrieved from a study of T cells expressing NK-cell markers. Study-level background: The TCR beta repertoires originated in sorted CD3+CD56+NKG2C+, CD3+CD56+NKG2C- and CD3+CD56-NKG2C+ T cells. Seropositivity for HCMV was found in most of the eight sequenced donors, with one seronegative.

TCRdb re-called the 5' RACE reads and catalogs CDR3 proteins one per entry, DNA excluded. This sample carries roughly 350,000 distinct CDR3 sequences, with under 6.5% going to the ten biggest clones. Study observations and caveats: Four donors likewise had their CD3+CD56-NKG2C+ fraction led by these clonotypes. Six donors had dominant NKG2C+ clonotypes that comprised about 1.0-7.5% of their CD8+ T cells.

Worth noting for this clonotype: Its antigen is unknown.

The sequence derives from a man aged 18 to 70 in good health. Sequencing was done on a sample of blood T cells: a sorted CD56 or NKG2C T cell subset, CD4+ or CD8+ T cells, or bulk PBMC T cells (not recorded which).

The CDR3 here is CSASTGWVNTEAFF. The chain employs TRBV20-1 and TRBJ1-1; TCRdb's assignment of TRBD1 cannot be checked, as there is no DNA. The V gene's germline CDR1 is DFQATT and CDR2 SNEGSKA (reference sequence). The CDR3 loop spans 14 amino acids.